This T cell receptor (beta chain) came from a study of T cells in Graves' hyperthyroidism and ophthalmopathy (dated by TCRdb to 2018 to 2020). Background for the entire study: Peripheral blood samples were taken at the time of initial diagnosis, prior to any treatment. TCR V-J signatures able to tell the groups apart were searched for in a discovery cohort of approximately 95 patients, of whom more than 40 had Graves' ophthalmopathy and 57 had stable Graves' hyperthyroidism. Prospective prediction of ophthalmopathy was tested in an independent validation cohort consisting of about 19 hyperthyroidism patients and around 16 patients who later progressed to ophthalmopathy. The approximately 100 discovery patients were randomly divided into training and test sets at a 7:3 ratio. The study also compared thyroid tissue and blood T-cell repertoires from about 6 Graves' hyperthyroidism patients. Once sampling was done, hyperthyroidism patients were given methimazole at a starting dose of 30 mg daily, whereas ophthalmopathy patients were given high-dose intravenous methylprednisolone. According to the paper, TCR Vbeta CDR3 sequencing was carried out on roughly 130 peripheral blood samples, which came from approximately 41 ophthalmopathy, around 75 hyperthyroidism and some 17 progressor patients. What the research found in general, with its limitations: Most expanded thyroid clonotypes (frequency above 0.001) were also found in blood, which suggests that blood repertoires may mirror thyroid immune responses. Sample size was not statistically predetermined, and blinding of investigators to group allocation was not performed. A 13 V-J signature model separated ophthalmopathy from stable hyperthyroidism, with over 85% sensitivity and around 84% specificity in cross-validation and 80%/75% in testing. In validation, progression to ophthalmopathy was predicted by the model with around 71% sensitivity and roughly 72% specificity, a median of about 6.4 months before onset.

TCR beta CDR3 regions were amplified from RNA transcripts. A first-round RT-PCR of the TCR CDR3 used the HTBI primer set with the Qiagen OneStep RT-PCR kit. A second multiplex PCR round built the libraries, followed by size selection and purification. The libraries were sequenced on an Illumina HiSeq2000 using paired-end 100 bp reads. In the original analysis: Raw data were processed with SOAPnuke, discarding reads with adapters, uncalled bases, mean Phred below 15, or no exact constant-primer or identifier match. COPE v1.2.5 was used to merge the high-quality paired reads, and each unique nucleotide sequence was defined as a clonotype. MiTCR v1.1 was used to align the clonotypes against IMGT TRBV, TRBD and TRBJ reference segments. Only V-J combinations with frequency above 0.0001, covering 98% to 99.2% of repertoires, were analysed. The TCS score was defined as F50 (clonal expansion) divided by E x V (chaos), with BLOSUM62-based TCRdist calculated between CDR3 peptides within each V-J. Welch's t-statistics and random forest reduced roughly 530 V-J features to 13, which were used in a naive Bayes classifier (R e1071). Thyroid-blood repertoire similarity was quantified with the Morisita-Horn index. The public sequencing data were trimmed at Q25 with fastp and processed into clonotypes with MiXCR by TCRdb, which kept only in-frame beta chains. All rows with the same CDR3 protein become a single entry with the most common DNA and genes. The V and J calls were not made by the authors but by TCRdb's processing. The sample table records approximately 870,000 distinct CDR3 sequences; 38% of these occur just once. Jointly, the top ten make up 8% to 9% of the sample.

The germline V gene gives CDR1 as SNHLY and CDR2 as FYNNEI. The CDR3 runs 15 amino acids, cysteine and phenylalanine included. The read is trimmed to its CDR3 DNA, 45 bases read in frame from base 1. V is reduced by 5 bases and J by 4 bases, leaving a spacing of 17 bases between them. Remarks on this clonotype: What this receptor recognizes is not known. A much bigger clone sits one base away, suggesting this may be a read error.

A patient counted as having stable Graves' hyperthyroidism if no progression to ophthalmopathy occurred over 18 months of follow-up. The hyperthyroidism patients were between 18 and 65 years old and newly diagnosed, with a disease duration of less than 2 months. Any patient with an uncontrolled infection, another autoimmune disease, pregnancy or lactation was excluded. Clinical symptoms, serum thyroxine and TRAb, thyroid ultrasound, and orbital computed tomography formed the basis for the diagnoses. Ficoll-Paque density gradient centrifugation was used to isolate PBMCs from 10 ml of fresh peripheral blood. Total RNA was extracted with Trizol reagent, and quality was checked on an Agilent 2100 Bioanalyzer.

The chain employs TRBV2 and TRBJ1-1; TRBD1 is possibly the D segment (5 matching bases). This TCR derives from a man aged 18 to 29 with Graves' hyperthyroidism. The sample comprised blood. The CDR3 corresponds to CASSRYLQEATEAFF. The base sequence is TGTGCCAGCAGTCGATATCTACAGGAGGCCACTGAAGCTTTCTTT. The full variable domain, completed from the reference TRBV2 and TRBJ1-1 proteins outside the CDR3, reads EPEVTQTPSHQVTQMGQEVILRCVPISNHLYFYWYRQILGQKVEFLVSFYNNEISEKSEIFDDQFSVERPDGSNFTLKIRSTKLEDSAMYFCASSRYLQEATEAFFGQGTRLTVV.